A few counts support the clone carrying this T cell receptor (beta chain). In the original processing: Scientists estimated how many nucleated cells there were by amplifying reference gene primers. Clones were read by immunoSEQ multiplex PCR, and TCRdb kept only the in-frame ones, dropping some. V and J calls and clone size come straight from that table; D and trimming were deduced from the DNA. The table records around 200,000 clones, less than 90% of them present only once. The sample originates from a study of blood T cell repertoires in COVID-19. As for the study in general: Collection of acute and convalescent COVID-19 samples took place in the United States, Italy and Spain. From T cells, B-cell-depleted T cells, or PBMCs came the material, which was cDNA or gDNA.

There are 13 residues in the CDR3. V gave up 6 bases and J gave up 4 bases, with 12 bases separating them. Per the germline V gene, CDR1 is MNHEY and CDR2 is SVGEGT. The sequence came from a woman aged 45-60 years with acute or convalescent COVID-19. This rearrangement joins TRBV6-2 or TRBV6-3 to TRBJ1-2; no firm D call. The sequenced sample consisted of peripheral blood. CDR3 DNA sequence: TGTGCCAGCAGCGACCCCCCAGGCTATGGCTACACCTTC. Translated, it gives CASSDPPGYGYTF.